This T cell receptor beta chain appears in the sequencing data of a study of CD8+CD57+ T cells in acquired aplastic anemia. Study summary: Quantities of DNA derived from sorted CD4+ and CD8+ cells averaged about 3.2 ug.

The germline V and J ends were trimmed by 9 bases and 7 bases, with 18 bases remaining between them. CDR1 ENHRY and CDR2 SYGVKD come from the germline V gene. The CDR3 runs 13 residues. Findings and limits, study-wide: Roughly 30 was the count of CD8+ CDR3 sequences that patients shared with controls.

Genomic DNA constituted the template upon which TCR beta VDJ and CDR3 profiling was performed. Each CDR3 protein gets one entry after TCRdb re-called the reads with MiXCR. The data contain hundreds of thousands of distinct CDR3 sequences, about 70% of them singletons. This clonotype showed up just a few times. Antigen unknown. The sequence was obtained from a human donor in good health, serving as a control. J is TRBJ1-1 and V is TRBV10-3; TRBD1 might be the D (5 bases). The sequenced material came from sorted CD4+, CD8+, or CD8+CD57+ T cells (not recorded which) from PBMCs. The CDR3 DNA reads TGTGCCATTAGGCACACGGGGGATGGTGAAGCTTTCTTT. It specifies CAIRHTGDGEAFF.